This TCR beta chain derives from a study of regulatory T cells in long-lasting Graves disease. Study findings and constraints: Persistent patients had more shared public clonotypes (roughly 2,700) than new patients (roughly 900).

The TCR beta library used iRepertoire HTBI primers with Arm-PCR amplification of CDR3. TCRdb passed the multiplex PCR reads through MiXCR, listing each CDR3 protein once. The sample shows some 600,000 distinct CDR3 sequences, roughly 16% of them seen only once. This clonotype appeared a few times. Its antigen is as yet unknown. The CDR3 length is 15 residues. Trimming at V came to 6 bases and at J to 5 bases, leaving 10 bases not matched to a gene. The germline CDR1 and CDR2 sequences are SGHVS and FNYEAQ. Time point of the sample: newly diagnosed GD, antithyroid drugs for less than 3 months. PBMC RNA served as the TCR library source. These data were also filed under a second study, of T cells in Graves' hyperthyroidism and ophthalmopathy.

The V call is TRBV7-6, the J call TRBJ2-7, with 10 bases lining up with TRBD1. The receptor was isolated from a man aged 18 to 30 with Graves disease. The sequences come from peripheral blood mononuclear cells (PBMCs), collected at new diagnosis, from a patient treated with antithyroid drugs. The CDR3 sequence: CASRPRDRGLDEQYF. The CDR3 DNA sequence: TGTGCCAGCAGACCACGGGACAGGGGTCTCGACGAGCAGTACTTC. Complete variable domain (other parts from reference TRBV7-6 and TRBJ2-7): GAGVSQSPRYKVTKRGQDVALRCDPISGHVSLYWYRQALGQGPEFLTYFNYEAQQDKSGLPNDRFSAERPEGSISTLTIQRTEQRDSAMYRCASRPRDRGLDEQYFGPGTRLTVT.